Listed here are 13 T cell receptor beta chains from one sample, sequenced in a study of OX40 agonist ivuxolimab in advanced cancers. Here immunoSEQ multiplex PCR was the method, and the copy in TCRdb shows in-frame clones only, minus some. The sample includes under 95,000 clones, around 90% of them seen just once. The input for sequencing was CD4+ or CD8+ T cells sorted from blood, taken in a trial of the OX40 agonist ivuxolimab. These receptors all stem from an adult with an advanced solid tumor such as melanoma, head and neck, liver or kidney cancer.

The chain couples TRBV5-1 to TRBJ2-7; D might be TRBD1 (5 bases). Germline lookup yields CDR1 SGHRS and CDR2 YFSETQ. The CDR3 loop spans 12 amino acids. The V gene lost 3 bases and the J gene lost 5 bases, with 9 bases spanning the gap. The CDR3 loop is CASSWKGDEQYF. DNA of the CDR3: TGCGCCAGCAGCTGGAAAGGGGACGAGCAGTACTTC.

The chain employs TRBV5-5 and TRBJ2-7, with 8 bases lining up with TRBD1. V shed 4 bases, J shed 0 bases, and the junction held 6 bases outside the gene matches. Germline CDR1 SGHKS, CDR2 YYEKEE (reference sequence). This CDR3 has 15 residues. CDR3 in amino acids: CASSAGQANSYEQYF. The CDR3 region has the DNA TGTGCCAGCAGCGCGGGACAGGCTAACTCCTACGAGCAGTACTTC.

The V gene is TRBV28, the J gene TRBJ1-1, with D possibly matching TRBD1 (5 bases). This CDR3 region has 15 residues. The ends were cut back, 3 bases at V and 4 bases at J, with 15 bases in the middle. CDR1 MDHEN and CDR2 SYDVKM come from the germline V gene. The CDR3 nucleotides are TGTGCCAGCAGTTTCAGGGATCCAAGTATCACTGAAGCTTTCTTT. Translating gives CASSFRDPSITEAFF.

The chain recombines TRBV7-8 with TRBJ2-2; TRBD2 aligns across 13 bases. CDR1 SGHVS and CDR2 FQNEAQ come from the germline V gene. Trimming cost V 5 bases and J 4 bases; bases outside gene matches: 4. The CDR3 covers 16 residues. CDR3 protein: CASSLTSGRITGELFF. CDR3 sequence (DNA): TGTGCCAGCAGCCTGACTAGCGGGAGGATCACCGGGGAGCTGTTTTTT.

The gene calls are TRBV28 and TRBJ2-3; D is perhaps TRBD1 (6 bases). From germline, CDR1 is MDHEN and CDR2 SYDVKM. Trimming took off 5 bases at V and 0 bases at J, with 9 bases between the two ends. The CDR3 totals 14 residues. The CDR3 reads CASSGDRSTDTQYF. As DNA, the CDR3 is TGTGCCAGCAGTGGCGACAGGAGCACAGATACGCAGTATTTT.

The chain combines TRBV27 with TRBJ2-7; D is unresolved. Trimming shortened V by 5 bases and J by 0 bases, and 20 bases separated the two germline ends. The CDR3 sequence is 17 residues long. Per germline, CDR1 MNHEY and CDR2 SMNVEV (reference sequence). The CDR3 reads CASSPTPLRGSSYEQYF. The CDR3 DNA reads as TGTGCCAGCAGTCCCACCCCCCTGCGTGGCAGCTCCTACGAGCAGTACTTC.

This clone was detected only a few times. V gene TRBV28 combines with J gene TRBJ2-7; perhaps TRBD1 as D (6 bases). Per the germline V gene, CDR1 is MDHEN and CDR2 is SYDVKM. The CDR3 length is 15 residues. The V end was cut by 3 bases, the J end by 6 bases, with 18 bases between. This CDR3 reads CASSLESQGWGEQYF. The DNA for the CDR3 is TGTGCCAGCAGTTTGGAATCACAGGGTTGGGGCGAGCAGTACTTC.

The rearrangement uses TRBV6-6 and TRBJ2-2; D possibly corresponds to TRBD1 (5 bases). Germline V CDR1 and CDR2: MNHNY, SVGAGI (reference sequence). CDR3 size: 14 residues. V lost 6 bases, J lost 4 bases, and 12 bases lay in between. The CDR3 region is CASSPAGITGELFF. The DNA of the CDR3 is TGTGCCAGCAGCCCAGCAGGGATCACCGGGGAGCTGTTTTTT.

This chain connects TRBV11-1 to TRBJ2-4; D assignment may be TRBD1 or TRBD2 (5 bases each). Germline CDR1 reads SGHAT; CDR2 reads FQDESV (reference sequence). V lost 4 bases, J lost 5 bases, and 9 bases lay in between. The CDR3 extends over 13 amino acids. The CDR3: CASSSGAQNIQYF. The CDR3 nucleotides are TGTGCCAGCAGCTCCGGGGCCCAAAACATTCAGTACTTC.

For the CDR3, the DNA is TGTGCCAGCAGCTTAGACGTGACAAGGGGCTACACCTTC. It encodes CASSLDVTRGYTF. J is TRBJ1-2 and V is TRBV7-9; D is unresolved. Trimming shortened V by 1 base and J by 8 bases, and 11 bases separated the two germline ends. Germline V gene data show CDR1 as SEHNR and CDR2 as FQNEAQ (reference sequence). The CDR3 extends over 13 amino acids.

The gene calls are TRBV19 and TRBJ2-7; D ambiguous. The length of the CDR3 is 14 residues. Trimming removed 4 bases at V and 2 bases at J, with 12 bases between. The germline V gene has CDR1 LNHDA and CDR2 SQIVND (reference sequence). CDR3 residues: CASSNTADTYEQYF. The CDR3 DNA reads TGTGCCAGTAGTAATACGGCAGACACCTACGAGCAGTACTTC.

Here the CDR3 reads CASSESGTRSGELFF. The CDR3 DNA follows: TGCGCCAGCAGTGAGTCGGGTACAAGATCCGGGGAGCTGTTTTTT. The rearrangement uses TRBV10-1 and TRBJ2-2; no definite D call. This CDR3 is 15 amino acids long. Germline V gene lookup returns CDR1 WNHNN and CDR2 SYGVQD (reference sequence). Trimming cost V 0 bases and J 6 bases, with 11 bases left between them.

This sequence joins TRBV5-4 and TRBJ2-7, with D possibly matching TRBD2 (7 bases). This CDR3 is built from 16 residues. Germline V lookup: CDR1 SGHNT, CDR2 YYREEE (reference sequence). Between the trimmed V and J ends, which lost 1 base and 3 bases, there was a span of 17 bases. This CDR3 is CASSLWGRGGLYEQYF. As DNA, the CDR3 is TGTGCCAGCAGCTTGTGGGGGCGCGGGGGACTCTACGAGCAGTACTTC. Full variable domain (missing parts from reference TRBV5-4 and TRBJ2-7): ETGVTQSPTHLIKTRGQQVTLRCSSQSGHNTVSWYQQALGQGPQFIFQYYREEENGRGNFPPRFSGLQFPNYSSELNVNALELDDSALYLCASSLWGRGGLYEQYFGPGTRLTVT.